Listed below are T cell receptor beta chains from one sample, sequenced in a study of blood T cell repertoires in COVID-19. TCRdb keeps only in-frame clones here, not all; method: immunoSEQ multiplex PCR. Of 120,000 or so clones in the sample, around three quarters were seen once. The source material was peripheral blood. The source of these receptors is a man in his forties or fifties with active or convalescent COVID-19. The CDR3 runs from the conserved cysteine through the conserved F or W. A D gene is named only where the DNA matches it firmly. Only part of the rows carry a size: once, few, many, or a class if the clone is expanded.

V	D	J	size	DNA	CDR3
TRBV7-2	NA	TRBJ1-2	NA	TGTGCCAGCAGCTTGCGGCCCCTTATAGATGGCTACACCTTC	CASSLRPLIDGYTF
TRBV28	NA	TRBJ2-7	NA	TGTGCCAGCGGTCGGACAGCGGCCTACGAGCAGTACTTC	CASGRTAAYEQYF
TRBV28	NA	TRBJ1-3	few	TGTGCCAGCAGTTTAAGCGGGCCCAGAAACACCATATATTTT	CASSLSGPRNTIYF
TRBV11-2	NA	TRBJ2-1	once	TGTGCCAGCAGCTTAGACAGTGAGCAGTTCTTC	CASSLDSEQFF
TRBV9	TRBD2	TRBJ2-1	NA	TGTGCCAGCAGCGTAAGCGGGAGAGGCGATGAGCAGTTCTTC	CASSVSGRGDEQFF
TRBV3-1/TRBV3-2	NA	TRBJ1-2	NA	TGTGCCAGCAGCCAAGCATCAGGGGCCGGGTCATATGGCTACACCTTC	CASSQASGAGSYGYTF
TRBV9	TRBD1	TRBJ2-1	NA	TGTGCCAGCAGCGTAGACGACAGGGTGCAGTTCTTC	CASSVDDRVQFF
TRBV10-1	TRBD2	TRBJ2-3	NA	TGCGCCAGCAGTCCCCGCCCCGGGACTAGCGGGGGGGCCCGCAGAGATACGCAGTATTTT	CASSPRPGTSGGARRDTQYF
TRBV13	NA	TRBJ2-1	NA	TGTGCCAGCAGCTTAGTGAGGGGGAGAGTAACCTACAATGAGCAGTTCTTC	CASSLVRGRVTYNEQFF
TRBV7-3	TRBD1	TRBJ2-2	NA	TGTGCCAGCAGCTCATACCGCGGACAGGCCCGAACCGGGGAGCTGTTTTTT	CASSSYRGQARTGELFF
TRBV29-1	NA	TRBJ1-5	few	TGCAGCGTTCAAGAGGGCGGCAATCAGCCCCAGCATTTT	CSVQEGGNQPQHF
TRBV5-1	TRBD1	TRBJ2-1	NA	TGCGCCAGCAGCTTGTCCCTGGGGACAGGGTCCGGCAATGAGCAGTTCTTC	CASSLSLGTGSGNEQFF
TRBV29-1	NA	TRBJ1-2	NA	TGCAGCGTTGAACGGGATGGCTACACCTTC	CSVERDGYTF
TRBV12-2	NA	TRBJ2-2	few	TGTGCAAGTCGCTCACAGGTTAACACGGGACACCGGGGAGCTGTTTTT	CASRSQVNTGHRGAVF
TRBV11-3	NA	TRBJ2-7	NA	TGTGCCAGCAGCTCCGCAGTCGCGGGGGAGCAGTACTTC	CASSSAVAGEQYF
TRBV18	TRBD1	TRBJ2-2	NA	TGTGCCAGCTCACCACCGGACAGGGGGACCGGGGAGCTGTTTTTT	CASSPPDRGTGELFF
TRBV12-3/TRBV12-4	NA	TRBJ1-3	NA	TGTGCCAGCAGTTTCGTGAACACCATATATTTT	CASSFVNTIYF
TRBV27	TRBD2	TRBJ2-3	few	TGTGCCAGCAAGTGGGAGGGTGCACACACAGATACGCAGTATTTT	CASKWEGAHTDTQYF
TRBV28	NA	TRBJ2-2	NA	TGTGCCAGCAACGCGCCCGCAGGCACCGGGGAGCTGTTTTTT	CASNAPAGTGELFF
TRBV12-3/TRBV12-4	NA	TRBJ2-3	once	TGTGCCAGCCGGGGACTGACCGATACGCAGTATTTT	CASRGLTDTQYF
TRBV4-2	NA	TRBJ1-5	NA	TGTGCCAGCAGCCAAGTCTCTTCAAGGGAGGGCAATCAGCCCCAGCATTTT	CASSQVSSREGNQPQHF
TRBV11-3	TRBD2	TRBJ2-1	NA	TGTGCCAGCAGCCCTAGGCGGGAGCCCAGAAATGAGCAGTTCTTC	CASSPRREPRNEQFF
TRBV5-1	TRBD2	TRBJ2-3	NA	TGCGCCAGCAGCTTGCAGTCTAGCGGGGGGTCAGATACGCAGTATTTT	CASSLQSSGGSDTQYF